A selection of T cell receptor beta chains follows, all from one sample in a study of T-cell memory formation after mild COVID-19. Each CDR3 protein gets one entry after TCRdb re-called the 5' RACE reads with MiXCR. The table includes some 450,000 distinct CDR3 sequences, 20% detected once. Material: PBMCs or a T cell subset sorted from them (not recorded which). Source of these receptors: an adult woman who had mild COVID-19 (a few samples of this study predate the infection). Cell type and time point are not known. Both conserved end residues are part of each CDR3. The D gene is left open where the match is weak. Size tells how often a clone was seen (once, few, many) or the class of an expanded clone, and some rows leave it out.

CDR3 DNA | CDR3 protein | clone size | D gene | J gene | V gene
TGTGCCAGCAGCTTGGGGGTCCAAGAGACCCAGTACTTC | CASSLGVQETQYF | many | NA | TRBJ2-5 | TRBV7-9
TGCGCCAGCAGCCATGATGTTGGGCCCTTGGGCTACACCTTC | CASSHDVGPLGYTF | NA | NA | TRBJ1-2 | TRBV4-1
TGTGCCAGCAGCTTGGGGGCAGGAGCTAACTATGGCTACACCTTC | CASSLGAGANYGYTF | few | NA | TRBJ1-2 | TRBV5-5
TGTGCCAGCGGCGAAGGGCCGACAGGGGATGGCTACACCTTC | CASGEGPTGDGYTF | NA | TRBD1 | TRBJ1-2 | TRBV5-6
TGTGCCAGCAGCGGAGGGCAGGGAAAAGAGACCCAGTACTTC | CASSGGQGKETQYF | few | NA | TRBJ2-5 | TRBV4-2
TGTGCCACCAGTGACCCAGGGACTAGCGGGGTCAATGAGCAGTTCTTC | CATSDPGTSGVNEQFF | NA | TRBD2 | TRBJ2-1 | TRBV24-1
TGTGCCACCGCCATGGGGAGTGAGACTGGAACCTACGAGCAGTACTTC | CATAMGSETGTYEQYF | NA | NA | TRBJ2-7 | TRBV12-3/TRBV12-4
TGTGCCAGCAGTTTCGCGGGAGTATCCTACAATGAGCAGTTCTTC | CASSFAGVSYNEQFF | few | TRBD2 | TRBJ2-1 | TRBV12-3/TRBV12-4
TGCGCCAGCAGCTTGCAGGGGGCCTTCGAGCAGTACTTC | CASSLQGAFEQYF | few | TRBD1 | TRBJ2-7 | TRBV5-1
TGCGCCAGCAGCCGGACCAGGGGGAATGAAAAACTGTTTTTT | CASSRTRGNEKLFF | few | TRBD1 | TRBJ1-4 | TRBV5-1
TGTGCCAGCAGCCAAGGTCCCGGCCTATTCAAGGGCATCCAAGAGACCCAGTACTTC | CASSQGPGLFKGIQETQYF | NA | NA | TRBJ2-5 | TRBV3-1
TGTGCCAGCAGTTACTCAGGGAAGGGCTACGAGCAGTACTTC | CASSYSGKGYEQYF | few | NA | TRBJ2-7 | TRBV6-5
TGTGCCAGCAGCTCCTACACAGGGAGAGATCCGTTCTTC | CASSSYTGRDPFF | many | NA | TRBJ2-1 | TRBV7-8
TGTGCCAGCAGCAATATGTTCCCTCCGTGGCAGTACTTC | CASSNMFPPWQYF | many | NA | TRBJ2-7 | TRBV21-1
TGTGCCAGCAGCGTACAGGGTAATTCCTACAATGAGCAGTTCTTC | CASSVQGNSYNEQFF | few | NA | TRBJ2-1 | TRBV9
TGTGCCAGCAGTTACGGCACAGTTTCATCTGGAAACACCATATATTTT | CASSYGTVSSGNTIYF | few | NA | TRBJ1-3 | TRBV6-5
TGTGCCTGGCGGGACCTCGCGTGGGAGCAGTACTTC | CAWRDLAWEQYF | NA | NA | TRBJ2-7 | TRBV30
TGTGCCAGCTCACCAATTGACAGGGAGGAGGATGAAGCTTTCTTT | CASSPIDREEDEAFF | NA | TRBD1 | TRBJ1-1 | TRBV18
TGCGCCAGCAGTGAGAGACGGGACAGGGGTTTCGGTGGCTACACCTTC | CASSERRDRGFGGYTF | NA | TRBD1 | TRBJ1-2 | TRBV10-2
TGTGCCAGCAGTGGATTAAAGGGTTACAATGAGCAGTTCTTC | CASSGLKGYNEQFF | few | NA | TRBJ2-1 | TRBV12-3/TRBV12-4
TGCAGTGCTAGACGGGGCCACTCCTACAATGAGCAGTTCTTC | CSARRGHSYNEQFF | NA | NA | TRBJ2-1 | TRBV20-1
TGTGCCACCAGCAGAGATCGGGCGGGGGGTCTTCATCAGCCCCAGCATTTT | CATSRDRAGGLHQPQHF | few | NA | TRBJ1-5 | TRBV15
TGTGCCAGCAGTTCGGGACTAGCGGGAGTGAAGCAGTACTTC | CASSSGLAGVKQYF | few | TRBD2 | TRBJ2-7 | TRBV12-3/TRBV12-4
TGTGCCAGCAGTGCAGGCGGGGGGCCCCACAATGAGCAGTTCTTC | CASSAGGGPHNEQFF | few | TRBD2 | TRBJ2-1 | TRBV25-1
TGTGGTATCGTAGGCAATGAGCAGTTCTTC | CGIVGNEQFF | few | NA | TRBJ2-1 | TRBV20-1
TGCGCCAGCAGCCGCACACAACAAGAGACCCAGTACTTC | CASSRTQQETQYF | few | NA | TRBJ2-5 | TRBV5-1